This TCR beta chain was recovered during a study of T cells in Graves' hyperthyroidism and ophthalmopathy. Regarding the study as a whole: Blood samples included most of the expanded thyroid clonotypes exceeding 0.001. Ophthalmopathy was model-predicted a median around seven months pre-onset.

A patient was excluded if there was uncontrolled infection, other autoimmune disease, pregnancy or lactation. CDR3 length equals 13 residues. V trimming: 8 bases; J trimming: 6 bases; junction bases outside the gene matches: 8. The germline CDR1 and CDR2 sequences are MNHNS and SASEGT. The CDR3 regions of TCR beta were amplified from RNA transcripts. Using the HTBI primer set, a first-round RT-PCR was run on the TCR CDR3. Each CDR3 protein gets one entry after TCRdb re-called the multiplex PCR reads with MiXCR. The sample has 450,000 to 550,000 distinct CDR3 sequences, less than 25% seen once. Comments on this clonotype: Its antigen is as yet unknown.

This TCR was recovered from a woman in her 30s with Graves' ophthalmopathy. The sequenced material came from blood. The chain employs TRBV6-1 and TRBJ2-5, with 8 bases fitting TRBD2. The CDR3 DNA follows: TGTGCCAGCCGTACGGGGGGGAGCCAGACCCAGTACTTC. Its protein product is CASRTGGSQTQYF.